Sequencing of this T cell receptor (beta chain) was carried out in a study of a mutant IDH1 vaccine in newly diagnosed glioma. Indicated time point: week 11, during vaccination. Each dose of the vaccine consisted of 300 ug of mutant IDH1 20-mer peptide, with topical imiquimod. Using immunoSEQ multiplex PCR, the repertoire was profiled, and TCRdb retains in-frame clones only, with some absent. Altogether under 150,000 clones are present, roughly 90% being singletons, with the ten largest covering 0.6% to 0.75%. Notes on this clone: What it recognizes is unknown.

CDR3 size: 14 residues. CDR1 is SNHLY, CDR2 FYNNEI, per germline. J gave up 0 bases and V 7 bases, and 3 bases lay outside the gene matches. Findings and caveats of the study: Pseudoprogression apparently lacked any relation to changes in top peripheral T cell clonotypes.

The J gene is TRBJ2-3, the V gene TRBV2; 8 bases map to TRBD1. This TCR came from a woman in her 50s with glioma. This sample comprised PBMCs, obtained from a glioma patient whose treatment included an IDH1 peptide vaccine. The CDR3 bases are TGTGCCAGCATAGGACAGGGAAGCACAGATACGCAGTATTTT. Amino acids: CASIGQGSTDTQYF.